This T cell receptor beta chain was sequenced for a study of monozygotic twins with inflammatory bowel disease. Regarding the study as a whole: Those with IBD had lower TCRbeta diversity (inverse Simpson) than their healthy co-twins did. Twins classed as concordant or discordant showed no difference in repertoire similarity, possibly from limited power. Backing was not found for a single strong signal or clonotype associated with IBD. No discrimination was achieved between different T cell subtypes.

Using the 5' RACE reads, TCRdb records one entry per CDR3 protein without DNA. This specimen shows around 370,000 distinct CDR3 sequences; the ten leading clones hold 2% to 3%. The CDR3 totals 14 residues. In regard to this clonotype: Antigen: not known.

Sequenced input: blood. This receptor was taken from a human donor with ulcerative colitis or Crohn's disease, or a healthy co-twin of an affected twin (not recorded which). The chain has TRBV12-3 or TRBV12-4 and TRBJ2-3; TCRdb gives TRBD1 as the D gene, but with no DNA this cannot be confirmed. The CDR3 is CASTRTGGRDTQYF.